Each of the 3 T cell receptor beta chains below was sequenced from the same sample in a study of T-cell memory formation after mild COVID-19. MiXCR, run by TCRdb on the 5' RACE reads, gives a single entry per CDR3 protein. The table lists about 310,000 distinct CDR3 sequences, approximately 15% of them singletons, with 22% in the top ten. Sequenced: PBMCs or a T cell subset sorted from them (not recorded which). The source of these receptors is a man between 18 and 35 years old who had mild COVID-19 (a few samples of this study predate the infection). Cell type and time point are not known.

V is TRBV7-2 and J is TRBJ1-2; D gene ambiguous. Looked up from germline, CDR1 is SGHTA and CDR2 is FQGNSA. The CDR3 has 12 residues. V dropped 5 bases and J dropped 8 bases, with 12 bases sitting between them. The CDR3 coding sequence is TGTGCCAGCAGCCCTATTGGGGTCGGCTACACCTTC. This translates into CASSPIGVGYTF.

The V gene is TRBV7-8, the J gene TRBJ1-5, with D unclear. V shed 0 bases and J shed 5 bases, with 11 bases lying between them. This CDR3 comprises 15 residues. Germline V gives CDR1 SGHVS, CDR2 FQNEAQ. CDR3 sequence (DNA): TGTGCCAGCAGCTTAGCGGCCAATGACTATCAGCCCCAGCATTTT. This translates into CASSLAANDYQPQHF.

The V gene is TRBV10-3, the J gene TRBJ1-3; D uncertain. Deletions cut 5 bases from V and 0 bases from J, with 11 bases between. This CDR3 has 15 residues. Germline loops: CDR1 ENHRY, CDR2 SYGVKD. CDR3 sequence (DNA): TGTGCCATCAGTACCACAGCGAGCTCTGGAAACACCATATATTTT. This codes for CAISTTASSGNTIYF.